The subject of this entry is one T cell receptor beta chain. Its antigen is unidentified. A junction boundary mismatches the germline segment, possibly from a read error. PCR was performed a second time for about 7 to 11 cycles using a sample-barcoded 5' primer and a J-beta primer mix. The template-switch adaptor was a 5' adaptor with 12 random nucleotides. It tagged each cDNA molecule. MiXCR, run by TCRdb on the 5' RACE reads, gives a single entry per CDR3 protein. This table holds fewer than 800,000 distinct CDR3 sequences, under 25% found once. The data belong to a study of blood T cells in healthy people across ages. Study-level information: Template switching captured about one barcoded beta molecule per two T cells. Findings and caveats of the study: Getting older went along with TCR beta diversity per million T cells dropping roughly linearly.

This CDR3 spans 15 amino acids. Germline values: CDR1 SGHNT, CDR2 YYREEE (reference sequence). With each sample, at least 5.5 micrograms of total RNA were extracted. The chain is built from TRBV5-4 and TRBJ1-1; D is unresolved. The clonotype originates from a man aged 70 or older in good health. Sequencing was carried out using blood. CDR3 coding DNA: TGTGCCAGCAGCCACTTAGTAGAGGCGAACACTGAAGCTTCCTTT. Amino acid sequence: CASSHLVEANTEASF.